This T cell receptor beta chain emerged from a study of cytomegalovirus exposure and HLA in healthy donors (dated by TCRdb to 2016 to 2017). In the study overall: In an earlier analysis of roughly 500 of the donors, under 300 Gb of sequence data and 100 million or so unique TCR beta sequences from 150 million to 200 million T cells were reported. An early release covering some 640 HLA-typed donors comprised about 300 gigabases of sequencing data and roughly 86 million unique TCR sequences. Among the roughly 400 genotyped donors, around 81% belonged to the genetic ancestry cluster associated with self-reported Caucasian donors. The study aimed to test whether cataloging public T cell receptors could reveal signatures of past pathogen exposure. The study profiled the T cell repertoires of about 640 subjects by immunosequencing and related them to cytomegalovirus serostatus. A separate validation cohort of roughly 110 different subjects was used in addition to the roughly 670-subject first cohort. High-throughput TCR immunosequencing, statistical association of individual TCRs with disease status, and machine learning were combined to predict cytomegalovirus infection status. A later analysis re-examined previously published TCR beta repertoires from hundreds of donors and added high-resolution HLA genotyping to investigate patterns of TCR occurrence. Rather than using new phenotypic data, the later analysis identified candidate immune exposures from TCR beta sequences and from how often those sequences occurred across donors. An earlier analysis of 587 of the donors used high-throughput TCR beta sequencing to judge whether each TCR beta V gene segment behaved as functional or pseudogenic. Alongside the repertoire data, information on donor age, sex, ethnicity and CMV serostatus was compiled. A later genetic analysis took genome-wide SNP genotypes for about 55% of the roughly 670 donors and used that subset as a discovery cohort. All discovery cohort repertoires had been generated on a single sequencing platform. Class I and class II HLA loci were covered by the typing at four-digit resolution. The number of typed donors differed by locus: about 620-640 for A, B, C, DRB1 and DQB1; some 540 for DQA1; around 580 for DPA1; and 450 to 480 for DPB1. Five DR-DQ haplotypes were treated as single units for association and clustering because of strong linkage in the cohort. Across 398 genotyped donors of the cohort, an average of roughly 250,000 unique TCR beta nucleotide sequences per donor were sequenced, and 15% to 20% of those sequences were non-productive. The full study reports these points: It was suggested by the authors that the approach could potentially be generalized to other disease states and immunological phenotypes. In a later analysis, HLA-associated TCR beta chains showed more clonal expansion and lower generation probabilities than non-associated chains that were equally common. A group of highly shared sequence variants was considered likely to be a technical artifact of the sequencing pipeline. Compared with the 666-donor mean, donors in an Asian-associated ancestry cluster had fewer N-insertions in productive TCRs, according to a later genetic analysis. In the study, about 150 TCR beta chains were listed as associated with cytomegalovirus. Over 15 rarely observed V segments, including chromosome 9 orphons, were excluded from the earlier analysis of some 590 of the donors because counts were too low. Assigning TCR associations to individual alleles was difficult when HLA alleles, especially DR and DQ, strongly co-occurred. A further reported finding was that TCR beta sequences accurately predicted the HLA-A and HLA-B alleles for most subjects in the first cohort. An association between a missense DCLRE1C variant and V-gene and J-gene trimming of TCR beta chains was found in a later genetic analysis and replicated in an independent cohort. The classifier was reported to diagnose cytomegalovirus status with high specificity and sensitivity in both the original and validation cohorts. In a later analysis, the rate of TCR association differed among HLA loci, with DRB1 alleles having the most associated TCRs and HLA-C alleles having the fewest. In an earlier analysis of over 550 of the donors, most TCR beta V segments were observed in productive rearrangements about 87% or about 30% of the time, broadly matching IMGT annotations. Some IMGT-functional V segments, including TRBV6-2 and TRBV6-3, could not be distinguished by the 87-base-pair reads and were therefore excluded. Most TCR sequences were observed very rarely across donors, whereas some public TCRs were present in many individuals. A few of the identified cytomegalovirus-associated TCR beta chains were confirmed in vitro to be specific for cytomegalovirus antigens. A later analysis reported that several top co-occurrence clusters appeared linked to parvovirus B19, influenza, CMV and Epstein-Barr virus. Because HLA typing was missing for some donors at each locus, association tests included only the typed subset. This cohort had only TCR beta chains sequenced, and the lack of alpha or paired-chain data limited which features could be detected. Correlated functional status among segregating V segments might be attributable to linkage disequilibrium, but an unknown experimental factor could not be ruled out. In a later analysis, 16,951 TCR beta sequences were associated with specific HLA alleles at a false discovery rate of 0.05. Most CMV-associated TCR beta chains appeared to be HLA-restricted in a later analysis, and the HLA associations seemed to be driven largely by CMV exposure. Immune exposure information for the cohort was limited to CMV serostatus. Roughly uniform sequencing depth across donors was assumed in presence/absence analyses, although this assumption may not hold.

Libraries were built with the immunoSEQ multiplex PCR assay. For the multiplex PCR, a mixture combining 60 forward primers for TCR Vbeta segments and 13 reverse primers for TCR Jbeta segments was used. The CDR3 region of rearranged TCR beta genes was amplified from genomic DNA by a multiplex PCR assay. On the Illumina HiSeq System, the amplified TCR beta libraries were sequenced as 87-base-pair reads. From the authors' description of their analysis: A later analysis counted some 80 million unique TCR beta chains across the 666 repertoires, and around 9.9 million of these chains were shared by at least two donors. To remove PCR and sequencing errors, raw reads were error-corrected and collapsed into unique sequences using a nearest-neighbor algorithm that merged closely related sequences. To assign V, D and J gene segments, CDR3 sequences were aligned to IMGT reference sequences. Each retained sequence needed at least a six-nucleotide match to both a V gene segment and a J gene segment. A rearrangement was called productive if the CDR3 had no stop codons and remained in frame with V and J, and every other rearrangement was called non-productive. Following IMGT convention, CDR3 was defined as the stretch from the second conserved V-encoded cysteine to the conserved J-encoded phenylalanine. The earlier analysis of about 500 of the donors excluded sequences that lacked an unambiguous match to a single V gene segment. An earlier analysis of under 750 of the donors called V segments functional above 56.7% productive rearrangements and segregating when the between-donor standard deviation exceeded 5%. To diagnose cytomegalovirus status from the catalog of TCR beta chain sequences, a statistical classification framework was built. In a later analysis, V and J genes were assigned by comparing TCR nucleotide sequences against IMGT/GENE-DB human TR gene sequences. Using the TCRdist pipeline, a later analysis assigned CDR3 sequences along with most-parsimonious VDJ recombination scenarios. In a later analysis, each TCR beta chain was defined by its CDR3 amino acid sequence together with its V-gene family, and reads lacking a unique V-gene family were excluded. In a later analysis, fewer than 650 highly shared, low-generation-probability nucleotide sequences were removed to address suspected cross-contamination and a sequencing artifact. For each public chain, a later analysis derived a clonal expansion index from normalized ranks of inferred template counts within each repertoire. Generation probabilities in a later analysis came from a VDJ recombination model fitted to out-of-frame rearrangements, and those results were checked against IGoR. Hypergeometric tests were used in a later analysis to score TCR-TCR, TCR-HLA and TCR-CMV co-occurrence, with a repertoire-size bias correction applied to the TCR pairs. A later analysis estimated false discovery rates by permuting HLA or CMV assignments 20 times. In a later analysis, co-occurring TCRs were grouped using DBSCAN, and TCRdist sequence similarity was added for clustering within HLA-allele-positive subsets. Repertoires with fewer than 30,000 or more than 120,000 public chains, plus five repertoires with anomalous nucleotide sharing, were excluded from co-occurrence clustering. TCRdb took over this immuneACCESS table, retaining in-frame rearrangements with V and J assigned. Such tables are incomplete; in checked studies, under half of the missing clones stem from an unresolved V gene, and the remainder is unexplained. That table furnishes V, J and clone size, whereas the DNA furnished D and trimming. Here the sample has about 200,000 clones; 65% to 90% occur a single time. Together, the top ten hold about 1.4% of the sample.

In total, about 650 healthy bone marrow donors made up the cohort. All cohort members were sampled while nominally healthy, although unrecorded immune exposures were likely present. The donor was CMV seronegative and belonged to the group of 350 to 400 seronegative cohort members. Every donor gave a peripheral blood sample, and the peripheral blood mononuclear cells from that sample were used for TCR beta sequencing. Genomic DNA extraction from the blood cell samples was performed with the Qiagen DNeasy Blood Extraction Kit. In the case of this clone: It has no known antigen specificity. One base away there is no much larger clone; base qualities are not given.

CDR1 and CDR2, per the germline V gene, are SGHTA and FQGNSA. The CDR3 contains 14 residues, cysteine and phenylalanine counted. Solely the CDR3 DNA is kept, with 42 bases framed from the first base. A distance of 11 bases separates the germline ends of V and J, which lose 1 base and 4 bases respectively. The chain employs TRBV7-2 and TRBJ2-7; a tentative D match to TRBD1 spans 5 bases. The clonotype comes from a girl aged 10-17 years in good health and CMV-seronegative. The sequencing sample was made of PBMCs. CDR3 protein: CASSLDRSSYEQYF. The nucleotide sequence is TGTGCCAGCAGCTTAGACAGGTCTTCTTACGAGCAGTACTTC.